Below, one TCR beta chain is given with its context. Its antigen remains unidentified. One end of the junction fails to match germline, which may point to a read error. Using a J-beta primer mix together with a sample-barcoded 5' primer, a second PCR was run for roughly 6 to 12 cycles. TCRdb reanalysed the 5' RACE reads using MiXCR and keeps one entry per CDR3 protein. The sample lists fewer than 2,000,000 distinct CDR3 sequences, roughly 32% occurring once. Germline lookup yields CDR1 LGHDT and CDR2 YNNKEL (reference sequence). This CDR3 comprises 14 residues. This sample is part of a study of blood T cells in healthy people across ages. Study observations and caveats: Getting older went along with TCR beta diversity per million T cells dropping roughly linearly.

This TCR was recovered from a woman aged 25 to 39 in good health. The chain links TRBV3-1 to TRBJ2-2; D perhaps matches TRBD2 (7 bases). Sequenced material: blood. The CDR3 DNA is TGTGCCGGCAGCCAAGAAGGGGGGGCCGGGGAGCTGTTTTTT. It encodes CAGSQEGGAGELFF.